This is a list of T cell receptor beta chains from one sample in a study of blood T cells in healthy people across ages. Each CDR3 protein gets one entry after TCRdb re-called the 5' RACE reads with MiXCR. The table has more than 900,000 distinct CDR3 sequences, about 28% seen once. This sample also appeared in a second study, on T cells of mothers and their children.

Sequenced material: blood. The receptors originated from a middle-aged woman in good health. The conserved cysteine and the conserved F or W are not part of the CDR3 here. Each record gives: V gene, CDR3 length, CDR3 protein.

v_call: TRBV18
cdr3_length: 12
cdr3_aa: ASSPGTGEYEQY

v_call: TRBV15
cdr3_length: 11
cdr3_aa: ATSRGQGYGYT

v_call: TRBV12-3/TRBV12-4
cdr3_length: 13
cdr3_aa: ASSLRDTINQPQH

v_call: TRBV9
cdr3_length: 14
cdr3_aa: ASSVDASGGYNEQF

v_call: TRBV5-1
cdr3_length: 14
cdr3_aa: ASSYTGQGAANTQY

v_call: TRBV4-3
cdr3_length: 12
cdr3_aa: ASSPGLGNNEQY

v_call: TRBV9
cdr3_length: 10
cdr3_aa: ASSRQDNEQF

v_call: TRBV20-1
cdr3_length: 11
cdr3_aa: SAAEVDKNIQY

v_call: TRBV15
cdr3_length: 11
cdr3_aa: ATSRGGSYEQF

v_call: TRBV7-2
cdr3_length: 12
cdr3_aa: ASRLAQPFETQY

v_call: TRBV6-2/TRBV6-3
cdr3_length: 13
cdr3_aa: ASSYSRDLNTEAF

v_call: TRBV12-3/TRBV12-4
cdr3_length: 13
cdr3_aa: ASSLAEGVGTEAF

v_call: TRBV12-3/TRBV12-4
cdr3_length: 14
cdr3_aa: ASSTQDRGIYNEQF

v_call: TRBV5-5
cdr3_length: 12
cdr3_aa: ASSLGVSDGEKY

v_call: TRBV28
cdr3_length: 12
cdr3_aa: ASSLPSTSGTQY

v_call: TRBV6-5
cdr3_length: 13
cdr3_aa: ASTPDRGGTDTQY

v_call: TRBV24-1
cdr3_length: 14
cdr3_aa: ATSDSGQGNTGELF

v_call: TRBV20-1
cdr3_length: 10
cdr3_aa: SARRQYNEQF

v_call: TRBV12-3/TRBV12-4
cdr3_length: 11
cdr3_aa: ASELGGNTEAF

v_call: TRBV7-2
cdr3_length: 17
cdr3_aa: ASSLIVLAGGSSYNEQF

v_call: TRBV7-2
cdr3_length: 13
cdr3_aa: ASSPGTGGGNTIY

v_call: TRBV12-3/TRBV12-4
cdr3_length: 13
cdr3_aa: ASRLRAGEDNEQF

v_call: TRBV7-9
cdr3_length: 12
cdr3_aa: ASRSGGSVYEQY

v_call: TRBV5-1
cdr3_length: 13
cdr3_aa: ASSRGEGAVTEAF

v_call: TRBV29-1
cdr3_length: 12
cdr3_aa: SAGGQGFRDTQY

v_call: TRBV7-6
cdr3_length: 16
cdr3_aa: ASSVSGLAGGLTGELF

v_call: TRBV4-3
cdr3_length: 14
cdr3_aa: ASSHDLYGRGQPQH

v_call: TRBV6-2/TRBV6-3
cdr3_length: 12
cdr3_aa: ASSRTSGAYEQY

v_call: TRBV7-2
cdr3_length: 13
cdr3_aa: ASSGKQGANYGYT

v_call: TRBV6-1
cdr3_length: 15
cdr3_aa: ASSYLVPGQVNTEAF

v_call: TRBV2
cdr3_length: 9
cdr3_aa: ASSYSSEAF